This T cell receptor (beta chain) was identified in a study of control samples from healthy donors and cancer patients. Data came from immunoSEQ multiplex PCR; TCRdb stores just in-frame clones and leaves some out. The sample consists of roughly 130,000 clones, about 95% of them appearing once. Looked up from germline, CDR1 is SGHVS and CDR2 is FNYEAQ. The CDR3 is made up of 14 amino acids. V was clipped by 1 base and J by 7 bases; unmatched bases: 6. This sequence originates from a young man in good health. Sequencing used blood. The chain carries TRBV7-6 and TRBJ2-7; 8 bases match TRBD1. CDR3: CASSLGGQGREQYF. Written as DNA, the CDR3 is TGTGCCAGCAGCTTAGGTGGACAGGGAAGGGAGCAGTACTTC.